The 31 T cell receptor beta chains given below trace back to one sample, sequenced in a study of vaccination and CD4 T cells after COVID-19. Their specific antigens are unknown. The treatment denotes: roughly nine-day PBMC culture with coronavirus spike peptide pools or control peptides (ViraFEST assay). With the Oncomine TCR Beta short-read assay, DNA from cultured CD4+ T cells was sequenced. TCRdb itself ran the PCR reads through MiXCR, one entry per CDR3 protein. The table has 9,500 to 15,000 distinct CDR3 sequences, roughly 50% seen once; the top ten hold about 17%. The sample was cultured CD4+ T cells from blood, taken after SARS-CoV-2 vaccination. The receptors derive from a human donor with COVID-19.

This clonotype has only a few counts. The CDR3 is CSASGDANYGYTF. The CDR3 coding sequence is TGCAGTGCTAGCGGTGACGCTAACTATGGCTACACCTTC. The chain carries TRBV20-1 and TRBJ1-2; D is unclear. The CDR3 spans 13 residues. V was pared by 3 bases and J by 0 bases, with 8 bases between. Per germline, CDR1 DFQATT and CDR2 SNEGSKA (reference sequence).

The V gene is TRBV7-2, the J gene TRBJ1-1; D call uncertain. The V and J ends lost 4 bases and 0 bases respectively, with 15 bases between them. Germline V CDR1 and CDR2: SGHTA, FQGNSA. The CDR3 consists of 16 residues. DNA for the CDR3: TGTGCCAGCAGCTACTCTGTCCGATACATGAACACTGAAGCTTTCTTT. Protein: CASSYSVRYMNTEAFF.

A remark on this clonotype: A read error may account for a junction end that differs from germline. The J gene is TRBJ2-2, the V gene TRBV7-7; TRBD1 might be the D (5 bases). Germline V CDR1 and CDR2: SSHAT, FNYEAQ (reference sequence). CDR3 size: 15 residues. CDR3 DNA: TGTGCTAGCAGCTTAGGATCTGGGGCGGCCGGGGAGCTGTTTTTT. Amino acids: CASSLGSGAAGELFF.

V gene TRBV6-2 or TRBV6-3 combines with J gene TRBJ1-2; no firm D call. The CDR3 totals 15 residues. CDR1 and CDR2 from the germline V gene are MNHEY and SVGEGT. V was cut by 0 bases and J by 0 bases, with 8 bases left in between. The CDR3 here is CASSYSTRANYGYTF. The CDR3 coding sequence is TGTGCCAGCAGTTACTCGACCAGAGCTAACTATGGCTACACCTTC.

CDR3 sequence: CASSYLRSGGLPTDTQYF. The CDR3 coding sequence is TGTGCCAGTAGTTATCTGAGAAGCGGGGGGCTCCCCACAGATACGCAGTATTTT. The chain links TRBV19 to TRBJ2-3, with 9 nucleotides matching TRBD2. The V and J ends lost 5 bases and 2 bases, in that order; junction bases with no gene match: 14. CDR1 and CDR2 from the germline V gene are LNHDA and SQIVND (reference sequence). The CDR3 runs to 18 residues.

The gene calls are TRBV20-1 and TRBJ1-5; 9 bases align to TRBD1. The CDR3 totals 15 residues. The germline V gene encodes CDR1 DFQATT and CDR2 SNEGSKA (reference sequence). With V trimmed by 6 bases and J by 4 bases, 10 bases remained unmatched. This chain's CDR3 is CSARPGQGSNQPQHF. DNA for the CDR3: TGCAGTGCGAGGCCGGGACAGGGTTCAAATCAGCCCCAGCATTTT.

The V and J genes are TRBV29-1 and TRBJ2-1; D is perhaps TRBD2 (7 bases). Per the germline V gene, CDR1 is SQVTM and CDR2 is ANQGSEA. The germline V and J ends were trimmed by 6 bases and 8 bases, with 14 bases remaining between them. The CDR3 runs 12 residues. The CDR3 here is CSVSAGAYEQFF. The CDR3 DNA reads TGCAGCGTAAGTGCGGGGGCCTATGAGCAGTTCTTC.

CDR3 residues: CASSYDAGGTGYTF. CDR3 DNA: TGTGCCAGCAGTTATGATGCAGGGGGGACCGGCTACACCTTC. The chain is built from TRBV6-5 and TRBJ1-2, with TRBD1 identical over 7 bases. The germline V gene encodes CDR1 MNHEY and CDR2 SVGAGI. The ends lost 3 bases at V and 8 bases at J; junction bases unmatched: 9. This CDR3 is built from 14 residues.

This clonotype came up a few times. The chain combines TRBV20-1 with TRBJ2-3, with D perhaps matching TRBD1 or TRBD2 (6 bases each). The V end lost 6 bases, the J end lost 0 bases, and 16 bases lay between the germline ends. Germline V gives CDR1 DFQATT, CDR2 SNEGSKA (reference sequence). The CDR3 has 15 amino acids. CDR3 in amino acids: CSAPHAGQSTDTQYF. DNA for the CDR3: TGCAGTGCCCCGCATGCGGGACAAAGCACAGATACGCAGTATTTT.

This clonotype was detected only a few times. The chain uses TRBV7-3 and TRBJ2-5; the D is unclear. CDR1 is SGHTA and CDR2 is FQGTGA in the germline V gene. There are 12 residues in the CDR3. V lost 2 bases and J 4 bases, leaving 5 bases between the germline ends. The CDR3: CASSLGSETQYF. DNA of the CDR3: TGTGCCAGCAGCTTAGGATCAGAGACCCAGTACTTC.

The chain is built from TRBV20-1 and TRBJ1-5; D may be TRBD1 (5 bases). V was shortened by 5 bases and J by 5 bases, with 13 bases between the two germline ends. CDR3 length: 13 residues. The germline V gene has CDR1 DFQATT and CDR2 SNEGSKA (reference sequence). The CDR3 sequence: CSARDRTDQPQHF. Here the CDR3 DNA reads TGCAGTGCTCGCGACAGAACTGATCAGCCCCAGCATTTT.

J is TRBJ2-2 and V is TRBV7-2; D is uncertain. Trimming stripped 1 base from V and 0 bases from J, with 6 bases between. The CDR3 extends over 15 amino acids. Per germline, CDR1 SGHTA and CDR2 FQGNSA. As DNA, the CDR3 is TGTGCCAGCAGCTTAGGCCGGACGAACACCGGGGAGCTGTTTTTT. This encodes CASSLGRTNTGELFF.

The CDR3 loop is CATSDPDRPYEQYF. The DNA of the CDR3 is TGTGCCACCAGTGACCCGGACAGGCCCTACGAGCAGTACTTC. This chain joins TRBV24-1 and TRBJ2-7; TRBD1 matches 7 bases. The germline V gene has CDR1 KGHDR and CDR2 SFDVKD. The CDR3 consists of 14 residues. With 4 bases clipped from V and 2 bases from J, the junction kept 4 bases outside the gene matches.

The chain is built from TRBV7-2 and TRBJ2-3; 8 nucleotides align to TRBD2. The CDR3 has 15 residues. The junction had 5 bases not matched to a gene; V was cut back by 5 bases and J by 1 base. CDR1 is SGHTA and CDR2 is FQGNSA in the germline V gene. The CDR3 loop reads CASSLSTSGTDTQYF. DNA for the CDR3: TGTGCCAGCAGCCTTTCGACTAGCGGCACAGATACGCAGTATTTT.

The chain couples TRBV7-2 to TRBJ1-2; no clear D gene. The CDR3 has 14 residues. CDR1 is SGHTA and CDR2 is FQGNSA in the germline V gene. Trimming took 5 bases from V and 5 from J, leaving 15 bases between them. The CDR3, as DNA: TGTGCCAGCAGCCCTTCTGGGCAAGGGTATGGCTACACCTTC. Translation: CASSPSGQGYGYTF.

The chain combines TRBV10-3 with TRBJ2-2; 12 bases match TRBD1. The CDR3 sequence is 17 residues long. Per the germline V gene, CDR1 is ENHRY and CDR2 is SYGVKD. The J segment lost 8 bases and the V segment lost 8 bases, leaving 15 bases of the junction unmatched. CDR3 nucleotides: TGTGCCATCCGACCATCCCCGGGACAGGGGGCATTGGGGGAGCTGTTTTTT. The encoded protein is CAIRPSPGQGALGELFF.

This clonotype is deemed medium-sized. The J gene is TRBJ2-7, the V gene TRBV7-2; 13 nucleotides agree with TRBD2. Germline CDR1 and CDR2: SGHTA and FQGNSA. V shed 2 bases and J 0 bases; nucleotides not matched to a gene: 7. The CDR3 runs to 18 residues. CDR3 nucleotides: TGTGCCAGCAGCTTAACGGGACTAGCGGGGAAGAGCTCCTACGAGCAGTACTTC. Translated: CASSLTGLAGKSSYEQYF. Combining the CDR3 with reference TRBV7-2 and TRBJ2-7 gives the whole variable domain GAGVSQSPSNKVTEKGKDVELRCDPISGHTALYWYRQSLGQGLEFLIYFQGNSAPDKSGLPSDRFSAERTGGSVSTLTIQRTQQEDSAVYLCASSLTGLAGKSSYEQYFGPGTRLTVT.

This chain links TRBV25-1 with TRBJ1-2; 9 bases align to TRBD1. The CDR3 runs 15 residues. Unmatched junction bases numbered 6, after V lost 2 bases and J lost 5 bases. Germline CDR1 reads MGHDK; CDR2 reads SYGVNS. In nucleotides, the CDR3 is TGTGCCAGCAGTGAACCCGGACAGGGGTTTTATGGCTACACCTTC. It encodes CASSEPGQGFYGYTF.

The chain joins TRBV30 to TRBJ1-2; D unresolved. The CDR3 sequence is 12 residues long. Deletions cut 0 bases from V and 7 bases from J, with 9 bases between. CDR1 and CDR2 (germline): GTSNPN, SVGIG (reference sequence). The CDR3, as DNA: TGTGCCTGGAGTGTAACGGGAGTTGGCTACACCTTC. It yields the protein CAWSVTGVGYTF.

This chain joins TRBV20-1 and TRBJ2-3; TRBD2 agrees at 8 bases. CDR3 length: 16 residues. CDR1 DFQATT and CDR2 SNEGSKA come from the germline V gene (reference sequence). The J segment lost 0 bases and the V segment lost 0 bases, leaving 5 bases of the junction unmatched. The CDR3: CSARDGRGVSTDTQYF. In DNA, the CDR3 is TGCAGTGCTAGAGATGGGCGGGGGGTAAGCACAGATACGCAGTATTTT.

The chain joins TRBV20-1 to TRBJ2-1, with a tentative D call TRBD2 (7 bases). Germline CDR1 is DFQATT and CDR2 is SNEGSKA (reference sequence). V gave up 6 bases and J gave up 3 bases, with 18 bases separating them. The CDR3 runs to 15 residues. CDR3 sequence reads: CSAPLGGAFYNEQFF. CDR3 nucleotides: TGCAGTGCGCCTCTGGGGGGGGCGTTCTACAATGAGCAGTTCTTC.

This clonotype was counted only a few times. The V call is TRBV7-8, the J call TRBJ2-5; 8 bases align to TRBD2. The CDR3 length is 18 residues. The ends lost 5 bases at V and 4 bases at J; junction bases unmatched: 18. CDR1 SGHVS and CDR2 FQNEAQ come from the germline V gene. DNA for the CDR3: TGTGCCAGCAGCCCACAGAGTGGTAGCGGGGTTGGATCAGAGACCCAGTACTTC. Amino acids: CASSPQSGSGVGSETQYF.

Only a few counts were recorded for this clonotype. This chain uses TRBV20-1 with TRBJ1-1, with no clear D. The germline V and J ends were trimmed by 7 bases and 5 bases, with 8 bases remaining between them. The CDR3 runs 10 residues. Germline assignment: CDR1 DFQATT and CDR2 SNEGSKA (reference sequence). CDR3: CSVSPTEAFF. CDR3 in DNA: TGCAGTGTCAGCCCAACTGAAGCTTTCTTT.

CDR3 coding DNA: TGTGCCAGCAAATTTAAGGGACAGGGGGCCACCTACGAGCAGTACTTC. It specifies CASKFKGQGATYEQYF. The chain is built from TRBV21-1 and TRBJ2-7; the D call TRBD1 from the table was never checked on the DNA. TRBV21-1 is a pseudogene. This CDR3 contains 16 residues.

This clonotype has just a few counts. The rearrangement joins TRBV11-3 to TRBJ1-6; TRBD1 matches 10 bases. CDR3 length: 14 amino acids. Germline trimming cut 5 bases from V and 17 bases from J; bases unmatched to any gene: 12. Germline lookup yields CDR1 SGHNT and CDR2 YENEEA. The CDR3 spells CASSLSPGTGDVHF. The DNA for the CDR3 is TGTGCCAGCAGCCTTAGCCCCGGGACAGGGGACGTCCACTTT. The whole variable domain, remainder taken from reference TRBV11-3 and TRBJ1-6, is EAGVVQSPRYKIIEKKQPVAFWCNPISGHNTLYWYLQNLGQGPELLIRYENEEAVDDSQLPKDRFSAERLKGVDSTLKIQPAELGDSAVYLCASSLSPGTGDVHFGNGTRLTVT.

The chain joins TRBV20-1 to TRBJ2-2; D remains unclear. CDR3 length: 13 residues. In germline, CDR1 is DFQATT, CDR2 SNEGSKA (reference sequence). V lost 3 bases, J lost 2 bases, and 7 bases lay in between. Written as DNA, the CDR3 is TGCAGTGCTAGGTTGACCAACACCGGGGAGCTGTTTTTT. This encodes CSARLTNTGELFF.

As regards this clonotype: Sequence at one end of the junction differs from germline and may be a read error. The rearrangement uses TRBV7-7 and TRBJ2-5, with TRBD2 matching over 8 bases. Germline CDR1 SSHAT, CDR2 FNYEAQ (reference sequence). The CDR3 covers 14 residues. CDR3 in DNA: TGTGCTAGCAGTCCCGGGGGGGCCTTAGAGACCCAGTACTTC. This codes for CASSPGGALETQYF.

The chain links TRBV6-1 to TRBJ2-7; D is unclear. V lost 6 bases and J 5 bases, leaving 11 bases between the germline ends. There are 12 residues in the CDR3. CDR1 and CDR2 from the germline V gene are MNHNS and SASEGT. The CDR3 DNA reads TGTGCCAGCAGACGTGCTACGCACGAGCAGTACTTC. Translation gives CASRRATHEQYF.

This clonotype was recorded a few times. V is TRBV20-1 and J is TRBJ1-2; 11 bases fit TRBD1. The CDR3 is 14 amino acids. Germline lookup yields CDR1 DFQATT and CDR2 SNEGSKA (reference sequence). The junction had 9 bases not matched to a gene; V was cut back by 6 bases and J by 6 bases. The CDR3 spells CSAGSGTGGDGYTF. The CDR3 region has the DNA TGCAGTGCCGGATCCGGGACAGGGGGAGATGGCTACACCTTC.

The chain combines TRBV19 with TRBJ1-1; D possibly corresponds to TRBD1 (5 bases). CDR3 length: 14 amino acids. Germline lookup yields CDR1 LNHDA and CDR2 SQIVND (reference sequence). V was clipped by 7 bases and J by 1 base, with 13 bases between them. Here the CDR3 DNA reads TGTGCCAGTATAAAGGGGTTGGAGAACACTGAAGCTTTCTTT. This encodes CASIKGLENTEAFF.

V gene TRBV7-2 combines with J gene TRBJ2-5; TRBD1 matches 8 bases. The V and J ends lost 5 bases and 2 bases, in that order; junction bases with no gene match: 7. The CDR3 sequence is 15 residues long. The germline V gene encodes CDR1 SGHTA and CDR2 FQGNSA. This chain's CDR3 is CASSLRDRPQETQYF. The CDR3 nucleotides are TGTGCCAGCAGCCTCCGGGACAGGCCTCAAGAGACCCAGTACTTC. Together with reference TRBV7-2 and TRBJ2-5, the CDR3 gives the full variable domain: GAGVSQSPSNKVTEKGKDVELRCDPISGHTALYWYRQSLGQGLEFLIYFQGNSAPDKSGLPSDRFSAERTGGSVSTLTIQRTQQEDSAVYLCASSLRDRPQETQYFGPGTRLLVL.